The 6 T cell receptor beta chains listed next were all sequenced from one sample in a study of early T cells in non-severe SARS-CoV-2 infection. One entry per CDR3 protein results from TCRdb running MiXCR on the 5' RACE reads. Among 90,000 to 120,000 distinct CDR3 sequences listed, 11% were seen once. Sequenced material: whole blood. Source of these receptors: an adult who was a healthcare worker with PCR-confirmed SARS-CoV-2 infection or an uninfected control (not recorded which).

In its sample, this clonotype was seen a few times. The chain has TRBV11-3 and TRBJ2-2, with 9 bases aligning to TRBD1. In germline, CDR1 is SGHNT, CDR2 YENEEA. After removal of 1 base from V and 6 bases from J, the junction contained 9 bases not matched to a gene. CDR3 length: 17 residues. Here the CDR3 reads CASSLGPGQGISGELFF. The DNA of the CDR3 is TGTGCCAGCAGCTTAGGTCCGGGACAGGGAATATCCGGGGAGCTGTTTTTT.

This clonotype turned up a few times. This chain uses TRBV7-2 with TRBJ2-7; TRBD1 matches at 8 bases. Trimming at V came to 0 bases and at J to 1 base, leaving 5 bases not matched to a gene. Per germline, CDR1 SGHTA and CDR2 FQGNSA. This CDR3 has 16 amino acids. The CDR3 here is CASSLARRQGSYEQYF. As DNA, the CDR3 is TGTGCCAGCAGCTTAGCTCGGAGACAGGGGTCCTACGAGCAGTACTTC.

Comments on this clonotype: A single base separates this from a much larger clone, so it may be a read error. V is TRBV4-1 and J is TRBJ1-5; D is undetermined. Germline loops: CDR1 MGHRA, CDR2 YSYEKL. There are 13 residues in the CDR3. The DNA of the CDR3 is TGCACCAGCAGAAAGGGAGTCAATCAGCCCCAGCATTTT. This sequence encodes CTSRKGVNQPQHF.

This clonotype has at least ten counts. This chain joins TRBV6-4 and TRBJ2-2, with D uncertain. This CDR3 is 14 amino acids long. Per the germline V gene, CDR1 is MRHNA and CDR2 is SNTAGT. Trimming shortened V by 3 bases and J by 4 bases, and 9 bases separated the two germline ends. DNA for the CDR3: TGTGCCAGCAGTGATACCCCGGGCACCGGGGAGCTGTTTTTT. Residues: CASSDTPGTGELFF.

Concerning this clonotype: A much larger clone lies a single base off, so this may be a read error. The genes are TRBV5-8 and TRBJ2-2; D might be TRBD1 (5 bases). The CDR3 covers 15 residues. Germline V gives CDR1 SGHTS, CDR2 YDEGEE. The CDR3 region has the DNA TGTGTCAGACCCCAACTTACAGGGAACACCGGGGAGCTGTTTTTT. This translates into CVRPQLTGNTGELFF.

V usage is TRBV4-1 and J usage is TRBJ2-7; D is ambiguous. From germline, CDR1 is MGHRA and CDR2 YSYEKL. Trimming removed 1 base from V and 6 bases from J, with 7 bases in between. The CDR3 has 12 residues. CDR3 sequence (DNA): TGCGCCAGCAGCCAAGTGTCGGGCGAGCAGTACTTC. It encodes CASSQVSGEQYF.